This T cell receptor beta chain emerged from a study of cytomegalovirus exposure and HLA in healthy donors. TCRdb's table, derived via immunoSEQ multiplex PCR, lists solely in-frame clones and lacks some. The repertoire includes approximately 270,000 clones, 80% to 90% of them detected once, and around 1% sits in the top ten. This clone was seen only once. The CDR3 contains 14 residues. The germline gives CDR1 SGHVS, CDR2 FNYEAQ. Losses at the gene ends were 1 base for V and 12 bases for J; bases not matched to a gene: 11. The chain couples TRBV7-6 to TRBJ1-1; 7 bases are a match to TRBD1. This clonotype was obtained from a woman under 30 in good health and CMV-seronegative. Sample: PBMCs. CDR3 residues: CASSLGEHRGVTFF. The CDR3 DNA reads as TGTGCCAGCAGCTTAGGAGAACACAGGGGTGTAACTTTCTTT.